The clone carrying this T cell receptor beta chain occurred once. The antigen remains undetermined. This CDR3 is also generated by other DNA sequences in the sample. The germline gives CDR1 MNHEY, CDR2 SVGAGI. The V segment lost 5 bases and the J segment 3 bases; nucleotides outside the gene matches: 4. The CDR3 contains 14 residues. In the CD4+ fraction, cells were divided into CD45RA+ naive and CD45RA-negative memory subsets. This sample was taken from a study of shared clonotypes between healthy human individuals. General observations from the study: Generally, estimated richness proved larger in naive subsets than it did in memory subsets.

In the original analysis: ImmunoSEQ yielded junction-only sequences lacking quality scores, so filtering differed. This table comes from immunoSEQ multiplex PCR, and its TCRdb copy is limited to in-frame clones, with some not included. V, J and clone size were drawn from that table, and D and trimming were deduced from the DNA. The table lists 2.5 million or so clones, approximately 92% of them singletons. The TCR was taken from a man between 18 and 29 years old in good health. The chain combines TRBV6-5 with TRBJ2-7; 10 bases are a match to TRBD2. Material for sequencing was naive CD4+ T cells sorted from blood. Subset specified: CD45RA+ positively selected. CDR3 bases: TGTGCCAGCAGTCCGGGACTAGCGAGCTACGAGCAGTACTTC. The encoded protein is CASSPGLASYEQYF.